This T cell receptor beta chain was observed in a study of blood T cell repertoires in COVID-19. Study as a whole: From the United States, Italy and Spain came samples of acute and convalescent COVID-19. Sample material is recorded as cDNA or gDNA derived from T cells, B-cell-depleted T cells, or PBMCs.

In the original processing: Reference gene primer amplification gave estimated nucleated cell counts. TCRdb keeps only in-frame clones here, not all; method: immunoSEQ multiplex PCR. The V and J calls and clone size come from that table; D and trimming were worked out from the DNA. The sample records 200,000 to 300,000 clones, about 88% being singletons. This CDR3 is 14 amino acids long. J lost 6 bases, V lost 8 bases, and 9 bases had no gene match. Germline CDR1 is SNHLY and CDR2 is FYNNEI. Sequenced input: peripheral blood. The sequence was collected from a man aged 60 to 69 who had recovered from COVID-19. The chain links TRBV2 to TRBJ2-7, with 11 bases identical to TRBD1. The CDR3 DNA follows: TGTGCCAGCGGGGGACAGGGGGTACCGGGCGAGCAGTACTTC. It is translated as CASGGQGVPGEQYF.